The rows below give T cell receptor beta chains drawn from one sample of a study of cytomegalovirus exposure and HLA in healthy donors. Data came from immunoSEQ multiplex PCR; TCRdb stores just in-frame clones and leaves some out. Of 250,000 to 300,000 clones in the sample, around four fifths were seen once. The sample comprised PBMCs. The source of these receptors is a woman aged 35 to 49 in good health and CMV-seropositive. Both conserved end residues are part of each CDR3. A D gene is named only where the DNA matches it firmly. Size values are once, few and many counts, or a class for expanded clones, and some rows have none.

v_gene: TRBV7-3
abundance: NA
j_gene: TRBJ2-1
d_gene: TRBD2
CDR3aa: CASSLGGLASNEQFF
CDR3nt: TGTGCCAGCAGCTTAGGGGGACTAGCCTCAAATGAGCAGTTCTTC

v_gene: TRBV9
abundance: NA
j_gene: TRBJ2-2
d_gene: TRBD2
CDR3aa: CASSVVSGTSGELFF
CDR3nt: TGTGCCAGCAGCGTAGTTAGCGGGACGAGCGGGGAGCTGTTTTTT

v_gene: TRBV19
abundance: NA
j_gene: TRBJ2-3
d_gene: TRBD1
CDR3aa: CASTRQGSDTQYF
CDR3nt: TGTGCCAGTACGCGACAGGGGTCAGATACGCAGTATTTT

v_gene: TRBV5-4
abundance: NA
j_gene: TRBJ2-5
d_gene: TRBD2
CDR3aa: CASSPAGGKETQYF
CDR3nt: TGTGCCAGCTCGCCAGCGGGAGGGAAGGAGACCCAGTACTTC

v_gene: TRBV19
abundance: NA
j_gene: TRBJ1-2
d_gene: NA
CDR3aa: CASSRTDLANYGYTF
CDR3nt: TGTGCCAGTAGTAGGACAGACCTAGCTAACTATGGCTACACCTTC

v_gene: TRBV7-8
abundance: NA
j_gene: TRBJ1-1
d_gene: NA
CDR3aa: CASSASNTEAFF
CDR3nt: TGTGCCAGCAGCGCGTCGAACACTGAAGCTTTCTTT

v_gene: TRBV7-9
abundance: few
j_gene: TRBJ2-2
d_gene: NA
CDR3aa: CATWRGTNTGELFF
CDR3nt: TGTGCCACCTGGAGGGGAACGAACACCGGGGAGCTGTTTTTT

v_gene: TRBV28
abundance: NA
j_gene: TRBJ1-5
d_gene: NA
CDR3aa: CASSLPSSGNQPQHF
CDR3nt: TGTGCCAGCAGTCTCCCCTCGTCGGGAAATCAGCCCCAGCATTTT

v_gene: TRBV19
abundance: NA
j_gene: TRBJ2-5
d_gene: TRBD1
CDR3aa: CASRLGTGGQETQYF
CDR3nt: TGTGCCAGTAGGCTCGGGACAGGGGGACAAGAGACCCAGTACTTC

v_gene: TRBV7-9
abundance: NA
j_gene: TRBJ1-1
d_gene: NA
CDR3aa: CASSLGVAFF
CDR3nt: TGTGCCAGCAGCTTAGGAGTGGCTTTCTTT

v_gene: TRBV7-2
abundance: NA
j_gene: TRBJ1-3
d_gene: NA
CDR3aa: CASTSPAGQVNTIYF
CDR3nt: TGTGCCAGCACCTCTCCCGCAGGGCAGGTAAACACCATATATTTT

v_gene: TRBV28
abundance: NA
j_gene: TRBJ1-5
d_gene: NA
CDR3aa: CASSNRGNSNQPQHF
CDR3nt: TGTGCCAGCAGTAACCGGGGGAATAGCAATCAGCCCCAGCATTTT

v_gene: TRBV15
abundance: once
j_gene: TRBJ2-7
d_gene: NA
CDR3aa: CATSRPGTSGEQYF
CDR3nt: TGTGCCACCAGCAGGCCCGGGACAAGTGGGGAGCAGTACTTC

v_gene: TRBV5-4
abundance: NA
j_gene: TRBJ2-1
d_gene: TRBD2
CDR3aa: CASSLAGGAYNEQFF
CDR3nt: TGTGCCAGCAGCTTGGCGGGAGGGGCTTACAATGAGCAGTTCTTC

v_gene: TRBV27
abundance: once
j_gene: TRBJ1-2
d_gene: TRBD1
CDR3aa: CASSLRDRGSGYTF
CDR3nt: TGTGCCAGCAGTTTAAGGGACAGGGGCTCTGGCTACACCTTC

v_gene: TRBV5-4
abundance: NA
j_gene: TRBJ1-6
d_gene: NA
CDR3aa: CASSLETSRGPLHF
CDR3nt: TGTGCCAGCAGCTTGGAGACCTCGAGAGGCCCCCTCCACTTT

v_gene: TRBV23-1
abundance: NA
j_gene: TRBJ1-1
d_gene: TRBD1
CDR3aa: CASIYQTGANTEAFF
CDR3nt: TGCGCCAGCATATACCAGACAGGGGCGAACACTGAAGCTTTCTTT

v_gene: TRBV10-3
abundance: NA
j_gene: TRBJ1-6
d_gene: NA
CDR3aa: CAISGQSNSPLHF
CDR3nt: TGTGCCATCAGTGGACAGTCAAATTCACCCCTCCACTTT

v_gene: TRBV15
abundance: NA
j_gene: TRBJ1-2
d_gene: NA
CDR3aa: CATSRGGGSNYGYTF
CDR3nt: TGTGCCACCAGCAGAGGAGGAGGGTCTAACTATGGCTACACCTTC

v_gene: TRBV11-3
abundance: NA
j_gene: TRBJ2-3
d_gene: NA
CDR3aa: CASSLGAARADTQYF
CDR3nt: TGTGCCAGCAGCTTGGGGGCGGCGAGGGCAGATACGCAGTATTTT

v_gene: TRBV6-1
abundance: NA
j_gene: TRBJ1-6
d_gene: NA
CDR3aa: CASQKPVHNSPLHF
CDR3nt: TGTGCGTCCCAAAAGCCGGTTCATAATTCACCCCTCCACTTT

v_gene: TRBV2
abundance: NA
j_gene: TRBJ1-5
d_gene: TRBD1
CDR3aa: CASSRQGNQPQHF
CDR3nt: TGTGCCAGCAGCCGACAGGGAAATCAGCCCCAGCATTTT

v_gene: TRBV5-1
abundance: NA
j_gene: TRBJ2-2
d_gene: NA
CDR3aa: CASSLGGPTGELFF
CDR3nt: TGCGCCAGCAGCTTGGGCGGGCCCACCGGGGAGCTGTTTTTT

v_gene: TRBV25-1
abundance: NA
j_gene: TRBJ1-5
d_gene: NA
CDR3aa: CASSESGSHQPQHF
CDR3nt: TGTGCCAGCAGTGAATCGGGGAGCCATCAGCCCCAGCATTTT

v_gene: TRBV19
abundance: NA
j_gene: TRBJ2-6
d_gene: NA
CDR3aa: CASSVSGANVLTF
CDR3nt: TGTGCCAGTAGCGTCTCTGGGGCCAACGTCCTGACTTTC

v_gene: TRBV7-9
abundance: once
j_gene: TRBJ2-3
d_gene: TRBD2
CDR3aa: CASSPSGASTDTQYF
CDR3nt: TGTGCCAGCAGCCCTAGCGGAGCTAGCACAGATACGCAGTATTTT

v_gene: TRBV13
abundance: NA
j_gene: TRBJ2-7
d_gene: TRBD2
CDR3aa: CASSPGTRTYEQYF
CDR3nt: TGTGCCAGCAGCCCAGGGACTAGAACCTACGAGCAGTACTTC

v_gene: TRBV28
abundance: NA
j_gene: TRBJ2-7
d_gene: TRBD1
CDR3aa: CASSGGQGPYEQYF
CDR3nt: TGTGCCAGCAGTGGGGGACAGGGGCCCTACGAGCAGTACTTC

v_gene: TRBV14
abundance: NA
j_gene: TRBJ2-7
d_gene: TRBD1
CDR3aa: CASSQPGTGEGEQYF
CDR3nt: TGTGCCAGCAGCCAGCCCGGGACAGGGGAAGGCGAGCAGTACTTC

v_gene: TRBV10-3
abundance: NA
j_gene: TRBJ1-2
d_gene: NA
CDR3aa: CAISERGVSDGYTF
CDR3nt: TGTGCCATCAGTGAAAGGGGCGTTTCTGATGGCTACACCTTC

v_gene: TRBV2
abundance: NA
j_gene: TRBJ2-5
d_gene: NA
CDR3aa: CASSGLVREAQYF
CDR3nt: TGTGCCAGCAGTGGACTAGTAAGAGAGGCCCAGTACTTC

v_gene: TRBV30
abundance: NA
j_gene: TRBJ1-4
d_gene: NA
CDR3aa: CAWSVQGGSNEKLFF
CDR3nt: TGTGCCTGGAGTGTACAGGGTGGGTCTAATGAAAAACTGTTTTTT

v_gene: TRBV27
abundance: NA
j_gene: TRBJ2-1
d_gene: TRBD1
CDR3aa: CASRYTGTGWNEQFF
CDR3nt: TGTGCCAGCAGGTACACCGGGACAGGGTGGAATGAGCAGTTCTTC

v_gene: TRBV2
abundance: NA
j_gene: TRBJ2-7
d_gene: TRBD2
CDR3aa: CASILAGSRSYEQYF
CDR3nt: TGTGCCAGCATTCTAGCGGGATCCCGCTCCTACGAGCAGTACTTC

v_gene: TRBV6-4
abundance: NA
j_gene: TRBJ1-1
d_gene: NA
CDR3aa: CASSEEWKGAHTEAFF
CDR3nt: TGTGCCAGCAGTGAGGAGTGGAAAGGGGCGCACACTGAAGCTTTCTTT

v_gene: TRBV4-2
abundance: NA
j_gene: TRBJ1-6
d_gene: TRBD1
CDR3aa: CASSRGTGPPLHF
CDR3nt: TGTGCCAGCAGCCGGGGGACAGGGCCACCCCTCCACTTT

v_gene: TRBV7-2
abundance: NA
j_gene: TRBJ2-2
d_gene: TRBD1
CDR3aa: CASSSPGQGRWNGELFF
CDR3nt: TGTGCCAGCAGCTCCCCCGGACAGGGGCGATGGAACGGGGAGCTGTTTTTT

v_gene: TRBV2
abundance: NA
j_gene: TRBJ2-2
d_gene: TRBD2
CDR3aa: CASRLAGGPQDTGELFF
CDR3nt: TGTGCCAGCAGACTAGCGGGAGGGCCTCAGGACACCGGGGAGCTGTTTTTT

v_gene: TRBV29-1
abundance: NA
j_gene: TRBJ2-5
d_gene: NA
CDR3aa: CSVEWTVEETQYF
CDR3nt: TGCAGCGTTGAATGGACAGTTGAAGAGACCCAGTACTTC

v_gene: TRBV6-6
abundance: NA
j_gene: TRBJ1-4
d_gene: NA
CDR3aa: CASSYSPATNEKLFF
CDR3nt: TGTGCCAGCAGTTACTCCCCTGCAACTAATGAAAAACTGTTTTTT

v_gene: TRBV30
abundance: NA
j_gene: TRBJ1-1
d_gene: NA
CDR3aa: CAWSLRGGGTEAFF
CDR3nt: TGTGCCTGGAGTCTCCGGGGAGGCGGGACTGAAGCTTTCTTT

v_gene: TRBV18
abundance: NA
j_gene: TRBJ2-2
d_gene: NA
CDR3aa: CASSTGSTISNTGELFF
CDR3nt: TGTGCCAGCTCAACCGGGTCTACCATAAGCAACACCGGGGAGCTGTTTTTT

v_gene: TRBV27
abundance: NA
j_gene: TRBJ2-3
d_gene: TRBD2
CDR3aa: CASRASGTPQIDTQYF
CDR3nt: TGTGCCAGCAGGGCTAGCGGGACCCCTCAAATTGATACGCAGTATTTT

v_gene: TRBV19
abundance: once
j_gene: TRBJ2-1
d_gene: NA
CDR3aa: CASSTPGLYNEQFF
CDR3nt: TGTGCCAGTAGTACACCGGGACTTTACAATGAGCAGTTCTTC

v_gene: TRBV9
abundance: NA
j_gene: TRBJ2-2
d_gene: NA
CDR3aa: CASSPWVRVNTGELFF
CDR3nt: TGTGCCAGCAGCCCCTGGGTACGGGTGAACACCGGGGAGCTGTTTTTT

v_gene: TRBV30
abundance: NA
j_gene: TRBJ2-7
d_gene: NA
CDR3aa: CAWTGGLYEQYF
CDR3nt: TGTGCCTGGACAGGAGGACTCTACGAGCAGTACTTC

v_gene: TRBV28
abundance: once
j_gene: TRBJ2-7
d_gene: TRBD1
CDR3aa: CASSPLPGTGRNEQYF
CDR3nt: TGTGCCAGCAGTCCATTACCCGGGACAGGGCGGAACGAGCAGTACTTC

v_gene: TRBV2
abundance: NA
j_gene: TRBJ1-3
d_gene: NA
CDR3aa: CASSEGQTPGNTIYF
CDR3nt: TGTGCCAGCAGTGAAGGGCAGACTCCTGGAAACACCATATATTTT

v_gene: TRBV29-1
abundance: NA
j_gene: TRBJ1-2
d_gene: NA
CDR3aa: CSVWTALNYGYTF
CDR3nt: TGCAGCGTATGGACAGCCCTTAACTATGGCTACACCTTC

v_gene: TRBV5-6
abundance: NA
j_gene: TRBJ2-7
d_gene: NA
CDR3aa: CASSLPSGEQYF
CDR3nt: TGTGCCAGCAGCTTGCCGTCGGGTGAGCAGTACTTC